These 3 T cell receptor beta chains originate from one sample sequenced in a study of blood T cell repertoires in COVID-19. Profiled with immunoSEQ multiplex PCR; TCRdb holds only in-frame clones, not every one. The sample lists around 150,000 clones, roughly 84% seen once, with 8.9% in the top ten. The sequenced material came from peripheral blood. These receptors were obtained from a man aged 30 to 39 with COVID-19, enrolled during active disease.

The CDR3 is CASSPGTGNSNQPQHF. The CDR3 nucleotides read TGTGCCAGTAGTCCGGGGACAGGTAATAGCAATCAGCCCCAGCATTTT. The chain has TRBV19 and TRBJ1-5, with TRBD1 identical over 8 bases. Trimming removed 5 bases from V and 0 bases from J; junction bases left unmatched: 6. Per germline, CDR1 LNHDA and CDR2 SQIVND (reference sequence). The CDR3 length is 16 residues.

J is TRBJ2-7 and V is TRBV7-3; TRBD2 matches 11 bases. Losses at the gene ends were 5 bases for V and 4 bases for J; bases not matched to a gene: 7. Germline lookup yields CDR1 SGHTA and CDR2 FQGTGA. CDR3 length: 15 amino acids. The CDR3 region has the DNA TGTGCCAGCAGCAAACTAGCGGGAGTTGAGTACGAGCAGTACTTC. Protein product: CASSKLAGVEYEQYF.

The chain couples TRBV7-2 to TRBJ2-1; unclear D gene. Germline V gene sequence: CDR1 SGHTA, CDR2 FQGNSA. This CDR3 has 13 residues. V lost 5 bases, J lost 9 bases, and 14 bases lay in between. CDR3 residues: CASSPRPRVEQFF. CDR3 sequence (DNA): TGTGCCAGCAGCCCCCGTCCTAGAGTTGAGCAGTTCTTC.